This is a list of T cell receptor beta chains from one sample in a study of neurological immune-mediated disorders. One entry per CDR3 protein results from TCRdb running MiXCR on the 5' RACE reads. The table lists under 60,000 distinct CDR3 sequences, approximately 16% of them singletons, with 3.5% to 4.5% in the top ten. Sequenced input: PBMCs. Receptor source: a man aged 60-69 years in good health. The conserved cysteine and the conserved F or W are not part of the CDR3 here. Part of the rows lack a size; the others show once, few, many or a class for expanded clones.

size,V,CDR3
many,TRBV7-6,ASSLTANTGELF
many,TRBV20-1,SAAPGWGNYNEQF
NA,TRBV28,ASRPSTGGPFTEQY
many,TRBV5-1,ASSFGATEQINEKLF
many,TRBV5-1,ASSVSGGETQY
many,TRBV20-1,SARDPRAAGDIQY
few,TRBV6-1,ASSEPGQSKNIQY
many,TRBV7-9,ASSQPGTGSTDTQY
many,TRBV2,ARSAGGWGEQY
many,TRBV6-5,ASSVHAGQVKTEAF
NA,TRBV7-2,ASSFYICSAMFLGRGYNEQF
NA,TRBV5-1,ASSLALYPATNEKPF
many,TRBV3-1,ASSPPIGELF
NA,TRBV9,ASSLAERASYEQY
NA,TRBV5-1,ASKLGGPSNTEAF
many,TRBV5-1,ASSLSSGANVLT
NA,TRBV7-6,ASSPTTDTQY
NA,TRBV20-1,SANRGRSYERY
many,TRBV7-9,ASSLEDTQY
many,TRBV10-3,AISNLGLYEQY
many,TRBV6-5,ASSLGGARPDTQY
many,TRBV20-1,SARDHGAGPSNEQF
many,TRBV6-5,ASSTGMNTEAF
few,TRBV7-6,ASSFGLAGVNEQF
many,TRBV6-5,ASSLDRGYVEAF
many,TRBV25-1,ASSARLGWGQETQY
many,TRBV7-9,ASSPGQGRIETQY
many,TRBV7-7,ASSRGLAVGNEQF
many,TRBV10-3,AISRDAVSNEQF
many,TRBV7-9,ASSIVTGPPNEQF
many,TRBV4-2,ASSQALHEQY
medium-sized,TRBV5-5,ASSPAIAGYEQY
many,TRBV12-3/TRBV12-4,ASSRGHQYQETQY
many,TRBV7-2,ASSRNPSEAF
many,TRBV5-1,ASSLSGTGSLVGIPSSYNEQF
many,TRBV5-1,ASSRFGADPGNTIY
many,TRBV5-1,ASSFELPDSNEQF
many,TRBV7-9,ASSGGGLTYEQY
NA,TRBV4-3,ASSHRDFGSYNEQF
many,TRBV5-1,ASSLVLAGNNEQF
many,TRBV11-1,ASSFLASGTREQF
NA,TRBV6-5,ASSLYQGEVYEQY